The entry below gives a single T cell receptor beta chain sequence along with its context. The antigen remains unidentified. This sample is drawn from a study of immune evolution from preneoplasia to lung adenocarcinoma. On the study more broadly: HLA loss of heterozygosity: roughly 7.5% AIS, around 16% MIA, roughly 30% ADC, none AAH. Points from the study as a whole: T cell clonality was higher in KRAS-mutant than EGFR-mutant or wild-type nodules.

Germline loops: CDR1 LNHDA, CDR2 SQIVND (reference sequence). The V gene end was trimmed by 1 base and the J gene end by 2 bases; junction bases not matched to a gene: 0. The CDR3 is made up of 15 amino acids. Sequenced by immunoSEQ multiplex PCR; TCRdb stores in-frame clones only, minus some. The sample contains over 4,500 clones, 88% of which appear only once. The sequencing sample was made of FFPE atypical adenomatous hyperplasia tissue from the lung. As to subset: atypical adenomatous hyperplasia (AAH), lung preneoplasia. The sequence was obtained from a person aged 65 to 85 with lung adenocarcinoma. The chain employs TRBV19 and TRBJ2-3; 10 bases fit TRBD1. The CDR3 here is CASSIGQGATDTQYF. The CDR3 nucleotides are TGTGCCAGTAGTATAGGACAGGGGGCCACAGATACGCAGTATTTT.